This T cell receptor beta chain was profiled in a study of early T cells in non-severe SARS-CoV-2 infection. Study overall: Bulk RNA taken from unsorted whole blood was sequenced, leaving chains unpaired. Study conclusions and caveats: Using VDJdb, the matching emphasized anti-spike CD8 responses while missing private and CD4 specificities.

Individual cDNA molecules carried attached unique molecular identifiers. TCRdb itself ran the 5' RACE reads through MiXCR, one entry per CDR3 protein. Seen here are more than 90,000 distinct CDR3 sequences, less than 15% observed once, and the top ten hold about 2.3%. The CDR3 length is 15 residues. V shed 2 bases and J 5 bases; nucleotides not matched to a gene: 6. Germline lookup yields CDR1 SGHVS and CDR2 FQNEAQ. This clonotype has just a few counts. Its antigen remains unknown. The material sequenced was whole blood. This sequence was found in an adult who was a healthcare worker with PCR-confirmed SARS-CoV-2 infection or an uninfected control (not recorded which). The rearrangement links TRBV7-8 to TRBJ2-3; 8 bases line up with TRBD2. The CDR3 DNA sequence: TGTGCCAGCAGCTTATCTCGGGGGGGGATAGATACGCAGTATTTT. Protein sequence: CASSLSRGGIDTQYF.